This T cell receptor beta chain was obtained from a study of blood T cells in healthy people across ages. Notes on the study in general: Long-lived donors carried more naive CD4+ cells and greater diversity than aged donors. Expanded clonotype shifts may have been confounded, as the donors had an unknown CMV status.

Donors each provided about 10 milliliters of peripheral blood. Through a sample-barcoded 5' primer and a J-beta primer mix, a second PCR was run for roughly 7 to 11 cycles. TCRdb reprocessed the 5' RACE reads via MiXCR and lists one record per CDR3 protein. The sample yields 800,000 to 900,000 distinct CDR3 sequences, 60% to 80% seen once. This CDR3 is built from 15 residues. The V segment lost 5 bases and the J segment 2 bases; nucleotides outside the gene matches: 6. Germline loops: CDR1 LGHNA, CDR2 YNFKEQ. To note about this clonotype: The antigen is not known.

The material sequenced was blood. The genes are TRBV4-2 and TRBJ2-7, with TRBD1 matching over 10 bases. This receptor was identified in a man under 40 in good health. CDR3 loop: CASSVRDRGAYEQYF. The CDR3 region has the DNA TGTGCCAGCAGCGTCCGGGACAGGGGCGCCTACGAGCAGTACTTC.